This T cell receptor (beta chain) was sequenced in a study of blood T cell repertoires in COVID-19. Sequencing was performed with immunoSEQ multiplex PCR; in TCRdb, only in-frame clones are kept and a portion is missing. Of fewer than 450,000 clones in the sample, less than 90% were seen once. The CDR3 extends over 14 amino acids. The ends were cut back, 4 bases at V and 1 base at J, with 11 bases in the middle. Germline V gives CDR1 SGHRS, CDR2 YFSETQ. This TCR was recovered from a woman younger than 45 who had recovered from COVID-19. The chain couples TRBV5-1 to TRBJ1-1, with D possibly being TRBD1 (5 bases). Sequenced: PBMCs or T cells enriched from blood (not recorded which). The CDR3 sequence is CASSMDTSNTEAFF. CDR3 nucleotides: TGCGCCAGCAGCATGGACACCTCGAACACTGAAGCTTTCTTT.